These 18 T cell receptor beta chains were sequenced from one sample in a study of shared clonotypes between healthy human individuals. Cells designated naive CD8 were CD45RO-negative and were positively selected for CCR7, with terminally differentiated effector memory CD45RA+ cells excluded. Measured with immunoSEQ multiplex PCR; TCRdb has only the in-frame clones, and not every one. This table holds roughly 850,000 clones, about 96% found once. The sequencing sample was made of naive CD8+ T cells sorted from blood. All receptors come from a man in his thirties or forties in good health.

Here the CDR3 reads CASTPATGTNYGYTF. The CDR3 coding sequence is TGTGCCAGCACCCCAGCGACTGGGACTAACTATGGCTACACCTTC. The chain couples TRBV27 to TRBJ1-2; D unresolved. Germline CDR1 and CDR2: MNHEY and SMNVEV (reference sequence). The CDR3 totals 15 residues. Deletions cut 7 bases from V and 0 bases from J, with 15 bases between.

The chain employs TRBV7-6 and TRBJ2-1, with 11 bases matching TRBD1. This CDR3 is 17 amino acids long. Germline CDR1 reads SGHVS; CDR2 reads FNYEAQ. J was trimmed by 3 bases and V by 1 base; bases with no gene match: 5. CDR3 sequence (DNA): TGTGCCAGCAGCTTAGACCCCGGGACAGGGGGCTACAATGAGCAGTTCTTC. This encodes CASSLDPGTGGYNEQFF.

A remark on this clone: Other DNA sequences within the sample encode an identical CDR3. CDR3 protein: CASSLRGNTGELFF. For the CDR3, the DNA is TGTGCCAGCAGCTTGCGGGGCAACACCGGGGAGCTGTTTTTT. The chain combines TRBV5-4 with TRBJ2-2, with D perhaps given as TRBD1 or TRBD2 (5 bases each). The CDR3 spans 14 residues. Germline CDR1 SGHNT, CDR2 YYREEE (reference sequence). The ends were cut back, 1 base at V and 2 bases at J, with 6 bases in the middle.

The chain uses TRBV9 and TRBJ2-1; 8 bases align to TRBD1. The CDR3 totals 14 residues. Looked up from germline, CDR1 is SGDLS and CDR2 is YYNGEE. Trimming at V came to 0 bases and at J to 6 bases, leaving 2 bases not matched to a gene. The CDR3 loop reads CASSVGQGFNEQFF. Here the CDR3 DNA reads TGTGCCAGCAGCGTAGGACAGGGGTTCAATGAGCAGTTCTTC.

This clone was seen at least ten times. The chain joins TRBV29-1 to TRBJ2-1; 7 nucleotides match TRBD1. This CDR3 has 14 amino acids. Per the germline V gene, CDR1 is SQVTM and CDR2 is ANQGSEA. V shed 3 bases, J shed 2 bases, and the junction held 4 bases outside the gene matches. DNA for the CDR3: TGCAGCGTTGAGTCGCAGGGGGCCTACAATGAGCAGTTCTTC. Protein: CSVESQGAYNEQFF.

The chain is built from TRBV5-1 and TRBJ1-2, with unresolved D. The CDR3 runs to 14 residues. The germline V and J ends were trimmed by 0 bases and 4 bases, with 10 bases remaining between them. Germline values: CDR1 SGHRS, CDR2 YFSETQ. The CDR3, as DNA: TGCGCCAGCAGCTTGGGGGTCAGTGCCTATGGCTACACCTTC. Its translation is CASSLGVSAYGYTF.

This sequence joins TRBV6-1 and TRBJ2-7; D unresolved. V was pared by 5 bases and J by 1 base, with 3 bases between. Germline V lookup: CDR1 MNHNS, CDR2 SASEGT. This CDR3 comprises 11 residues. Here the CDR3 DNA reads TGTGCCAGCAGTATGTCCTACGAGCAGTACTTC. Protein: CASSMSYEQYF.

The chain uses TRBV4-3 and TRBJ2-7; 7 positions agree with TRBD2. Per germline, CDR1 LGHNA and CDR2 YSLEER. The CDR3 has 16 amino acids. After removal of 1 base from V and 2 bases from J, the junction contained 8 bases not matched to a gene. The CDR3 region is CASSQAPRSGTYEQYF. CDR3 DNA: TGCGCCAGCAGCCAAGCCCCGAGGAGCGGGACCTACGAGCAGTACTTC.

The gene calls are TRBV13 and TRBJ1-1, with D unclear. Germline CDR1 is PRHDT and CDR2 is FYEKMQ (reference sequence). V was cut by 3 bases and J by 4 bases, with 12 bases left in between. The CDR3 is 14 amino acids. The CDR3 region is CASSFEFSGTEAFF. CDR3 nucleotide sequence: TGTGCCAGCAGCTTTGAGTTTTCGGGCACTGAAGCTTTCTTT.

The chain uses TRBV29-1 and TRBJ1-2; D is undetermined. The CDR3 covers 11 residues. The germline gives CDR1 SQVTM, CDR2 ANQGSEA. V was pared by 2 bases and J by 5 bases, with 6 bases between. CDR3 sequence reads: CSVELRYGYTF. CDR3 nucleotide sequence: TGCAGCGTTGAACTTAGATATGGCTACACCTTC. Full variable domain (missing parts from reference TRBV29-1 and TRBJ1-2): SAVISQKPSRDICQRGTSLTIQCQVDSQVTMMFWYRQQPGQSLTLIATANQGSEATYESGFVIDKFPISRPNLTFSTLTVSNMSPEDSSIYLCSVELRYGYTFGSGTRLTVV.

This clone was counted a single time. J is TRBJ2-3 and V is TRBV9, with D perhaps being TRBD1 or TRBD2 (5 bases each). This CDR3 spans 15 amino acids. Trimming took 7 bases from V and 0 from J, leaving 15 bases between them. Per the germline V gene, CDR1 is SGDLS and CDR2 is YYNGEE. The CDR3 DNA is TGTGCCAGCTGCCGGGGCACTCGAAGCACAGATACGCAGTATTTT. Translating it yields CASCRGTRSTDTQYF.

This clone has just one count. This chain joins TRBV2 and TRBJ2-5, with D hard to call. V lost 6 bases, J lost 7 bases, and 6 bases lay in between. The CDR3 is 10 residues long. The germline CDR1 and CDR2 sequences are SNHLY and FYNNEI. DNA for the CDR3: TGTGCCAGCAGAGGGCGGACCCAGTACTTC. The encoded protein is CASRGRTQYF.

The table lists this clone with a count of one. The CDR3 bases are TGTGCCAGCAAGACAGGGCGGGACAATGAGCAGTTCTTC. This gives the protein CASKTGRDNEQFF. The rearrangement joins TRBV7-9 to TRBJ2-1, with 7 bases fitting TRBD1. The J segment lost 5 bases and the V segment lost 7 bases, leaving 5 bases of the junction unmatched. This CDR3 is built from 13 residues. Germline values: CDR1 SEHNR, CDR2 FQNEAQ (reference sequence).

J is TRBJ2-7 and V is TRBV15, with D unclear. There are 14 residues in the CDR3. Trimming pared 2 bases from V and 0 bases from J, leaving 8 bases between. In germline, CDR1 is LNHNV, CDR2 YYDKDF (reference sequence). The CDR3 sequence is CATSRSTNSYEQYF. CDR3 DNA sequence: TGTGCCACCAGCAGAAGCACAAACTCCTACGAGCAGTACTTC.

V is TRBV7-9 and J is TRBJ2-1; 7 nucleotides match TRBD2. Germline CDR1 SEHNR, CDR2 FQNEAQ (reference sequence). J lost 4 bases, V lost 3 bases, and 6 bases had no gene match. The CDR3 length is 15 residues. As DNA, the CDR3 is TGTGCCAGCAGCTTTCCGGCTAGCGGATACAATGAGCAGTTCTTC. It yields the protein CASSFPASGYNEQFF. The full variable domain, completed using reference TRBV7-9 and TRBJ2-1, is DTGVSQNPRHKITKRGQNVTFRCDPISEHNRLYWYRQTLGQGPEFLTYFQNEAQLEKSRLLSDRFSAERPKGSFSTLEIQRTEQGDSAMYLCASSFPASGYNEQFFGPGTRLTVL.

This chain joins TRBV15 and TRBJ2-7, with TRBD2 matching 9 bases. The trim removed 6 bases at V and 3 bases at J, leaving 18 bases unmatched. This CDR3 comprises 18 residues. Germline assignment: CDR1 LNHNV and CDR2 YYDKDF (reference sequence). This chain's CDR3 is CATSQEEGSLAGYYEQYF. Written as DNA, the CDR3 is TGTGCCACCAGTCAAGAGGAAGGGAGTCTAGCGGGGTACTACGAGCAGTACTTC.

This clone occurred once. V and J are TRBV6-5 and TRBJ1-5; no definite D call. V gave up 6 bases and J gave up 1 base, with 7 bases separating them. The CDR3 totals 13 residues. Per germline, CDR1 MNHEY and CDR2 SVGAGI. The CDR3 sequence is CASSPKSNQPQHF. Written as DNA, the CDR3 is TGTGCCAGCAGCCCTAAAAGCAATCAGCCCCAGCATTTT.

The CDR3 DNA reads as TGCGCCAGCAGCCCGACAGGGCCCCACGAGCAGTACTTC. This codes for CASSPTGPHEQYF. The chain couples TRBV23-1 to TRBJ2-7; TRBD1 agrees at 7 bases. TRBV23-1 is assigned to the ORF class and has an uncertain function. The CDR3 runs to 13 residues. V was pared by 6 bases and J by 5 bases, with 7 bases of the junction left unmatched.